Below are 32 T cell receptor beta chains sequenced from a single sample in a study of spatial heterogeneity in lung cancer. One entry per CDR3 protein results from TCRdb running MiXCR on the 5' RACE reads. The sample lists approximately 2,200 distinct CDR3 sequences, 12% occurring once. Stated time point: sample taken at primary tumor resection. Whole RNA, which was extracted from tumor, nontumor lung tissue or frozen PBMC, was sequenced without any cell sorting. The source was normal lung tissue next to the tumor, collected at surgery. The receptors here all came from a male donor with early-stage non-small cell lung cancer.

By sample share, this clonotype is medium-sized. This beta chain is an unintended read in a library built for alpha chains; its size means little. CDR3 loop: CSARTWGTSGGSSYEQYF. The CDR3 DNA sequence: TGCAGTGCCAGGACCTGGGGGACTAGCGGGGGGAGCTCCTACGAGCAGTACTTC. The rearrangement joins TRBV20-1 to TRBJ2-7, with 15 bases aligning to TRBD2. V dropped 6 bases and J dropped 0; count of bases not matched to a gene: 12. Germline V gene data show CDR1 as DFQATT and CDR2 as SNEGSKA (reference sequence). This CDR3 contains 18 residues.

Relative to its sample, this clonotype is medium-sized. With the library built for alpha chains, this beta chain is off target and its frequency is not meaningful. This chain links TRBV7-9 with TRBJ1-2, with D uncertain. Germline V lookup: CDR1 SEHNR, CDR2 FQNEAQ (reference sequence). V gave up 1 base and J gave up 5 bases, with 5 bases separating them. This CDR3 spans 12 amino acids. The CDR3 nucleotides are TGTGCCAGCAGCTTAGAACGGTATGGCTACACCTTC. Translation gives CASSLERYGYTF.

This clonotype is classed as medium-sized. This beta chain lies outside the target of a library built for alpha chains; its clone size means little. The chain carries TRBV28 and TRBJ1-3, with D uncertain. Germline CDR1 reads MDHEN; CDR2 reads SYDVKM. The V end lost 3 bases, the J end lost 6 bases, and 12 bases lay between the germline ends. There are 14 residues in the CDR3. CDR3 protein: CASSFEGFENTIYF. DNA for the CDR3: TGTGCCAGCAGTTTTGAGGGATTTGAAAACACCATATATTTT.

Ten or more counts support this clonotype. Because the library targeted alpha chains, this beta chain is an off-target read whose size means little. The chain joins TRBV5-4 to TRBJ1-2, with unresolved D. V lost 2 bases to trimming and J lost 4 bases, with 12 bases between them. Germline-derived CDR1 and CDR2 are SGHNT and YYREEE (reference sequence). The CDR3 length is 14 residues. The CDR3 spells CASSFLGFGYGYTF. As DNA, the CDR3 is TGTGCCAGCAGCTTCTTGGGTTTCGGCTATGGCTACACCTTC.

This clonotype was observed at least ten times. Little can be read into the size of this beta chain, an off-target read in a library designed for alpha chains. CDR3 coding DNA: TGTGCCAGCAGTCCGGAGGGACAGGGTTCCTCCTACAATGAGCAGTTCTTC. Its protein product is CASSPEGQGSSYNEQFF. The chain carries TRBV27 and TRBJ2-1, with 9 bases matching TRBD1. The CDR3 length is 17 residues. Germline V lookup: CDR1 MNHEY, CDR2 SMNVEV (reference sequence). The ends lost 5 bases at V and 0 bases at J; junction bases unmatched: 8.

This clonotype showed up many times. This beta chain is an off-target read within a library intended for alpha chains, so its frequency means little. This chain links TRBV6-5 with TRBJ2-7; 12 bases map to TRBD1. J lost 7 bases, V lost 7 bases, and 11 bases had no gene match. This CDR3 spans 15 amino acids. Germline V CDR1 and CDR2: MNHEY, SVGAGI. CDR3 amino acids: CASKVSGQGAGEQYF. DNA of the CDR3: TGTGCCAGCAAGGTGTCGGGACAGGGGGCCGGGGAGCAGTACTTC.

This clonotype is medium-sized by share. This beta chain came through as a stray read in a library set up for alpha chains, and its size says little. The V and J genes are TRBV20-1 and TRBJ2-7; 11 nucleotides agree with TRBD2. CDR1 DFQATT and CDR2 SNEGSKA come from the germline V gene (reference sequence). This CDR3 is 14 amino acids long. Trimming took 6 bases from V and 6 from J; bases not matched to a gene: 10. CDR3 nucleotides: TGCAGTGCCCGGGCTAGCGGGGGGCCTGGCGAGCAGTACTTC. It translates to CSARASGGPGEQYF.

This clonotype is labeled as medium-sized. Since it is a stray read in a library aimed at alpha chains, this beta chain has a size that is not meaningful. The chain uses TRBV10-3 and TRBJ2-7, with D possibly TRBD2 on 5 matching bases. Germline-derived CDR1 and CDR2 are ENHRY and SYGVKD. Trimming shortened V by 6 bases and J by 1 base, and 19 bases separated the two germline ends. This CDR3 is built from 16 residues. The CDR3 DNA reads TGTGCCATCAGCGGACTTTCGGACGGGGAGTCCTACGAGCAGTACTTC. Residues: CAISGLSDGESYEQYF.

This clonotype counts as medium-sized. This beta chain is off target for a library built for alpha chains, so its abundance means little. This chain uses TRBV5-6 with TRBJ1-2, with TRBD1 matching over 7 bases. J gave up 6 bases and V 2 bases, and 7 bases lay outside the gene matches. Germline lookup yields CDR1 SGHDT and CDR2 YYEEEE. The CDR3 extends over 14 amino acids. This CDR3 is CASSFWQGVDGYTF. CDR3 sequence (DNA): TGTGCCAGCAGCTTCTGGCAGGGGGTTGATGGCTACACCTTC.

This clonotype is medium-sized in the sample. This beta chain is off target for a library built for alpha chains, so its abundance means little. The chain employs TRBV5-1 and TRBJ1-2; D ambiguous. From germline, CDR1 is SGHRS and CDR2 YFSETQ. This CDR3 spans 15 amino acids. Trimming removed 0 bases at V and 0 bases at J, with 9 bases between. The CDR3 here is CASSLDGGSNYGYTF. DNA of the CDR3: TGCGCCAGCAGCTTGGATGGAGGATCTAACTATGGCTACACCTTC.

This clonotype is judged medium-sized. This beta chain slipped into a library made for alpha chains as a stray read, so its size is not meaningful. This chain uses TRBV7-2 with TRBJ2-5; tentatively, D is TRBD1 (6 bases). Germline V lookup: CDR1 SGHTA, CDR2 FQGNSA. V was cut by 5 bases and J by 1 base, with 17 bases left in between. CDR3 length: 16 residues. The CDR3 protein is CASSDPDRPFQETQYF. CDR3 bases: TGTGCCAGCAGCGATCCGGACAGACCCTTCCAAGAGACCCAGTACTTC.

In the case of this clonotype: The library was built for alpha chains, so this beta chain is an off-target read and its size means little. The rearrangement uses TRBV9 and TRBJ2-3; D might be TRBD1 or TRBD2, each matching 6 bases. CDR1 is SGDLS and CDR2 is YYNGEE in the germline V gene. This CDR3 is 14 amino acids long. Trimming shortened V by 3 bases and J by 4 bases, and 12 bases separated the two germline ends. CDR3 DNA sequence: TGTGCCAGCAGCGGTGGGGGGCGATCAGATACGCAGTATTTT. Residues: CASSGGGRSDTQYF.

This clonotype was seen repeatedly, ten times or more. Because the library targeted alpha chains, this beta chain is an off-target read whose size means little. The chain has TRBV6-5 and TRBJ1-2; 9 nucleotides line up with TRBD1. CDR3 length equals 12 residues. The junction had 5 bases not matched to a gene; V was cut back by 6 bases and J by 9 bases. Germline-derived CDR1 and CDR2 are MNHEY and SVGAGI. CDR3 sequence reads: CASSSGQGSYTF. CDR3 DNA: TGTGCCAGCAGCTCAGGACAGGGGAGCTACACCTTC.

This clonotype turned up a few times. This beta chain lies outside the target of a library built for alpha chains; its clone size means little. This chain links TRBV2 with TRBJ2-6; TRBD1 or TRBD2 may be the D gene (6 bases each). Germline lookup yields CDR1 SNHLY and CDR2 FYNNEI. V lost 8 bases to trimming and J lost 2 bases, with 13 bases between them. The CDR3 has 15 residues. In nucleotides, the CDR3 is TGTGCCAGCGGCAGGGGAGGCGCTGGGGCCAACGTCCTGACTTTC. Translated: CASGRGGAGANVLTF.

This clonotype ranks as medium-sized. This beta chain is a stray sequence in a library constructed for alpha chains; its clone size is not meaningful. The chain carries TRBV27 and TRBJ1-2; 7 bases align to TRBD1. Trimming removed 2 bases from V and 2 bases from J; junction bases left unmatched: 2. CDR1 and CDR2 from the germline V gene are MNHEY and SMNVEV (reference sequence). The CDR3 contains 14 residues. CDR3 sequence: CASSLRQGNYGYTF. CDR3 nucleotides: TGTGCCAGCAGTTTAAGACAGGGAAACTATGGCTACACCTTC.

This clonotype was found once. This beta chain is off target for a library built for alpha chains, so its abundance means little. The rearrangement joins TRBV5-1 to TRBJ1-6; D unclear. The germline gives CDR1 SGHRS, CDR2 YFSETQ. V lost 4 bases and J 0 bases, leaving 11 bases between the germline ends. CDR3 length: 16 residues. CDR3 in DNA: TGCGCCAGCAGCCTATACGGAGGCTCCTATAATTCACCCCTCCACTTT. Amino acid sequence: CASSLYGGSYNSPLHF. The complete variable domain, with remaining parts taken from reference TRBV5-1 and TRBJ1-6, reads KAGVTQTPRYLIKTRGQQVTLSCSPISGHRSVSWYQQTPGQGLQFLFEYFSETQRNKGNFPGRFSGRQFSNSRSEMNVSTLELGDSALYLCASSLYGGSYNSPLHFGNGTRLTVT.

This clonotype was seen a handful of times. This beta chain is an unintended read in a library built for alpha chains; its size means little. This chain joins TRBV28 and TRBJ2-3, with 7 bases aligning to TRBD2. The length of the CDR3 is 16 residues. Germline V gene data show CDR1 as MDHEN and CDR2 as SYDVKM. Trimming took 4 bases from V and 6 from J; bases not matched to a gene: 13. CDR3 DNA sequence: TGTGCCAGCAGTTCCTCGACTAGCTTTCTGTTGGATACGCAGTATTTT. Protein product: CASSSSTSFLLDTQYF.

In its sample, this clonotype ranks as medium-sized. Since the library was made to target alpha chains, this beta chain is a stray read and its abundance is not meaningful. CDR3 loop: CASSPGSSGNTIYF. The CDR3 region has the DNA TGTGCCAGCAGCCCAGGTTCCTCTGGAAACACCATATATTTT. The chain employs TRBV7-9 and TRBJ1-3; D is uncertain. The CDR3 is 14 residues long. CDR1 SEHNR and CDR2 FQNEAQ come from the germline V gene (reference sequence). The germline V and J ends were trimmed by 5 bases and 0 bases, with 8 bases remaining between them.

This clonotype is medium-sized (0.01 to 0.1%). A library prepared for alpha chains yielded this beta chain as an off-target read; its size is of little meaning. The chain has TRBV29-1 and TRBJ2-1; D possibly corresponds to TRBD1 (7 bases). Germline V gene lookup returns CDR1 SQVTM and CDR2 ANQGSEA. V gave up 3 bases and J gave up 8 bases, with 20 bases separating them. This CDR3 comprises 15 residues. The CDR3 here is CSVEGGQSNLYEQFF. The CDR3 DNA follows: TGCAGCGTTGAGGGGGGACAGTCCAATCTTTATGAGCAGTTCTTC.

This clonotype is medium-sized. A library made for alpha chains picked up this beta chain off target, so its size means little. The chain carries TRBV7-9 and TRBJ2-7; D might be TRBD1 (7 bases). Germline CDR1 SEHNR, CDR2 FQNEAQ (reference sequence). Trimming took off 3 bases at V and 5 bases at J, with 14 bases between the two ends. The length of the CDR3 is 14 residues. CDR3 sequence reads: CASSLGTAGHEQYF. The CDR3 coding sequence is TGTGCCAGCAGCTTGGGGACAGCGGGCCACGAGCAGTACTTC.

This clonotype showed up just a few times. With the library built for alpha chains, this beta chain is off target and its frequency is not meaningful. The chain couples TRBV10-1 to TRBJ2-7; TRBD1 might be the D (5 bases). The CDR3 has 16 residues. V was pared by 4 bases and J by 4 bases, with 20 bases between. Looked up from germline, CDR1 is WNHNN and CDR2 is SYGVQD (reference sequence). DNA for the CDR3: TGCGCCAGCAGTGTTGCGAAGGGTGCAGGGCCTTACGAGCAGTACTTC. This translates into CASSVAKGAGPYEQYF.

This clonotype was seen a single time. This beta chain lies outside the target of a library built for alpha chains; its clone size means little. The V gene is TRBV20-1, the J gene TRBJ1-1; possible D gene TRBD1, 6 bases. Germline CDR1 and CDR2: DFQATT and SNEGSKA (reference sequence). V was shortened by 4 bases and J by 8 bases, with 14 bases between the two germline ends. The CDR3 has 12 amino acids. The CDR3 DNA is TGCAGTGCTAAACTGACAGGACCCGAAGCTTTCTTT. As protein: CSAKLTGPEAFF.

By its share, this clonotype is medium-sized. This beta chain came through as a stray read in a library set up for alpha chains, and its size says little. The chain couples TRBV19 to TRBJ2-1; D may match TRBD1 or TRBD2 (5 bases each). The V gene's germline CDR1 is LNHDA and CDR2 SQIVND (reference sequence). The CDR3 length is 15 residues. The ends were cut back, 5 bases at V and 6 bases at J, with 17 bases in the middle. CDR3 sequence: CASSPPGRPPNEQFF. CDR3 bases: TGTGCCAGTAGTCCCCCAGGGAGACCACCCAATGAGCAGTTCTTC.

By sample share, this clonotype is large. This beta chain appears as a stray read in a library generated for alpha chains; its size is not informative. The chain employs TRBV5-6 and TRBJ2-1; 9 bases map to TRBD1. The CDR3 sequence is 15 residues long. The ends lost 1 base at V and 4 bases at J; junction bases unmatched: 3. Germline lookup yields CDR1 SGHDT and CDR2 YYEEEE. CDR3 nucleotides: TGTGCCAGCAGCTTGTCCGGGACAGGGTACAATGAGCAGTTCTTC. The encoded protein is CASSLSGTGYNEQFF. Full variable domain (rest looked up from reference TRBV5-6 and TRBJ2-1): DAGVTQSPTHLIKTRGQQVTLRCSPKSGHDTVSWYQQALGQGPQFIFQYYEEEERQRGNFPDRFSGHQFPNYSSELNVNALLLGDSALYLCASSLSGTGYNEQFFGPGTRLTVL.

This clonotype was detected many times. As an off-target read in a library built for alpha chains, this beta chain has a frequency of little significance. The chain's CDR3 is CASSLSRDRSSYEQYF. The DNA for the CDR3 is TGTGCCAGCAGCTTAAGCCGGGACAGGAGCTCCTACGAGCAGTACTTC. J is TRBJ2-7 and V is TRBV7-2; 8 bases line up with TRBD1. The CDR3 extends over 16 amino acids. V shed 2 bases, J shed 0 bases, and the junction held 6 bases outside the gene matches. Germline V gene data show CDR1 as SGHTA and CDR2 as FQGNSA.

Sample share makes this clonotype large. Found in a library prepared for alpha chains, this beta chain is an off-target read, and its abundance has little meaning. The chain uses TRBV10-2 and TRBJ2-2, with TRBD1 as a possible D gene (5 bases). The CDR3 runs 14 residues. V was cut by 4 bases and J by 1 base, with 7 bases left in between. Germline values: CDR1 WSHSY, CDR2 SAAADI. In nucleotides, the CDR3 is TGCGCCAGCAGTGCCACAGGGAACACCGGGGAGCTGTTTTTT. It is translated as CASSATGNTGELFF.

In its sample, this clonotype ranks as medium-sized. With the library built for alpha chains, this beta chain is off target and its frequency is not meaningful. V gene TRBV28 combines with J gene TRBJ1-3; D uncertain. Trimming took off 4 bases at V and 4 bases at J, with 14 bases between the two ends. Germline CDR1 MDHEN, CDR2 SYDVKM. This CDR3 spans 15 amino acids. CDR3: CASSSPAPGGNTIYF. The DNA of the CDR3 is TGTGCCAGCAGTTCCCCGGCCCCCGGGGGAAACACCATATATTTT.

This clonotype occurred many times. With the library built for alpha chains, this beta chain is off target and its frequency is not meaningful. This chain links TRBV29-1 with TRBJ2-1; D gene uncertain. The CDR3 has 11 amino acids. In germline, CDR1 is SQVTM, CDR2 ANQGSEA. V lost 4 bases to trimming and J lost 6 bases, with 7 bases between them. CDR3 residues: CSVGSGNEQFF. The CDR3 DNA is TGCAGCGTTGGGTCCGGCAATGAGCAGTTCTTC.

A remark on this clonotype: The library was built for alpha chains, so this beta chain is an off-target read and its size means little. This chain joins TRBV7-6 and TRBJ1-6; D unclear. Germline V lookup: CDR1 SGHVS, CDR2 FNYEAQ. The CDR3 has 14 residues. V dropped 6 bases and J dropped 4 bases, with 10 bases sitting between them. The CDR3 DNA reads TGTGCCAGCAGTCTGGGAGAGTATAATTCACCCCTCCACTTT. Translation gives CASSLGEYNSPLHF.

Judged by abundance, this clonotype is medium-sized. The library was built for alpha chains, so this beta chain is an off-target read and its size means little. The rearrangement links TRBV18 to TRBJ2-7; perhaps TRBD1 as D (5 bases). Germline CDR1 is KGHSH and CDR2 is LQKENI. This CDR3 is 13 amino acids long. Trimming removed 6 bases at V and 3 bases at J, with 12 bases between. CDR3 bases: TGTGCCAGCTCGAAGGGCAGGGACTACGAGCAGTACTTC. Amino acid sequence: CASSKGRDYEQYF.

Within the sample, this clonotype is medium-sized. This beta chain is an off-target read within a library intended for alpha chains, so its frequency means little. The V call is TRBV7-9, the J call TRBJ2-3, with D possibly matching TRBD2 (5 bases). The CDR3 is made up of 13 amino acids. The ends were cut back, 7 bases at V and 2 bases at J, with 10 bases in the middle. CDR1 SEHNR and CDR2 FQNEAQ come from the germline V gene (reference sequence). In DNA form, the CDR3 reads TGTGCCAGCACCTCGGGAACCACAGATACGCAGTATTTT. As protein: CASTSGTTDTQYF.

This clonotype is medium-sized within its sample. This beta chain was picked up by a library intended for alpha chains and is off target, so its count carries little meaning. V gene TRBV7-2 combines with J gene TRBJ2-7; no clear D. Trimming stripped 6 bases from V and 7 bases from J, with 19 bases between. The germline CDR1 and CDR2 sequences are SGHTA and FQGNSA. The CDR3 length is 14 residues. The CDR3 reads CASSFFPPAREQYF. In nucleotides, the CDR3 is TGTGCCAGCAGTTTTTTTCCCCCAGCCAGAGAGCAGTACTTC.